This is a list of T cell receptor beta chains from one sample in a study of blood T cell repertoires in COVID-19. The protocol was immunoSEQ multiplex PCR, while the TCRdb copy is restricted to in-frame clones and leaves out a portion. This sample has about 480,000 clones, with around 89% found just once. The source material was PBMCs or T cells enriched from blood (not recorded which). The receptors originated from a woman between 40 and 55 years old who had recovered from COVID-19. Each CDR3 is given with its conserved first and last residue.

TRBV20-1,TRBJ1-1,CSASGRGTANTEAFF
TRBV7-2,TRBJ1-3,CASSLVGTRSGNTIYF
TRBV29-1,TRBJ2-1,CSAMSGSGYNEQFF
TRBV10-3,TRBJ2-1,CAIRTGATSSYNEQFF
TRBV7-9,TRBJ2-7,CASSQTSGAYEQYF
TRBV27,TRBJ2-6,CASSLTGANVLTF
TRBV4-2,TRBJ1-2,CASSQETGTGFPFNYGYTF
TRBV9,TRBJ2-1,CASSAENRGHFNEQFF
TRBV7-2,TRBJ1-2,CASSLAGTDYGYGYTF
TRBV6-5,TRBJ2-7,CASSLTSGSSYEQYF
TRBV6-5,TRBJ2-5,CASSYRDSQETQYF
TRBV6-2/TRBV6-3,TRBJ2-7,CASSLAENYEQYF
TRBV10-3,TRBJ2-3,CAISGGTADTQYF
TRBV29-1,TRBJ1-1,CSASTNTEAFF
TRBV2,TRBJ2-6,CASSNDRAGANVLTF
TRBV14,TRBJ1-2,CASSQDVLGVYTF
TRBV11-2,TRBJ1-4,CASSPRELTTNEKLFF
TRBV18,TRBJ2-3,CASSPPGASTDTQYF
TRBV5-6,TRBJ1-5,CASSLLGQGRTLGNQPQHF
TRBV29-1,TRBJ2-5,CSVWGPDQETQYF
TRBV5-4,TRBJ2-7,CASSQSTRTGGYEQYF
TRBV4-2,TRBJ2-1,CASSQERGGYNEQFF
TRBV24-1,TRBJ1-3,CATSDYSTIYF
TRBV7-2,TRBJ1-6,CASSFLRTGTNSPLHF
TRBV27,TRBJ1-5,CASTTFSGGNNQPQHF
TRBV10-1,TRBJ2-7,CASSEKGLAGFEQYF
TRBV3-1/TRBV3-2,TRBJ1-2,CASSHLTGGGAFGYTF
TRBV3-1/TRBV3-2,TRBJ1-1,CASTTPGTEAFF
TRBV10-3,TRBJ2-3,CAISDGQGAGTDTQYF
TRBV3-1/TRBV3-2,TRBJ2-7,CASSQESRTAEAYEQYF
TRBV9,TRBJ2-3,CASSVRGLTDTQYF
TRBV11-3,TRBJ2-5,CASSSRGREVETQYF
TRBV2,TRBJ1-4,CASEGATNEKLFF
TRBV6-5,TRBJ2-3,CASQGGPDTQYF
TRBV7-8,TRBJ1-1,CATTDRPMNTEAFF
TRBV5-1,TRBJ2-2,CASSLRQGATGELFF
TRBV10-3,TRBJ2-2,CAISDKPGLANTGELFF